The 7 T cell receptor beta chains below all came from one sample that was sequenced in a study of blood T cell repertoires in COVID-19. The method was immunoSEQ multiplex PCR; TCRdb's version includes in-frame clones alone and lacks a portion of them. The table has a few hundred thousand clones, under 85% seen once. Sample: peripheral blood. These receptors all come from a human donor with COVID-19, enrolled during active disease. The donor label of this sample is uncertain.

J is TRBJ1-5 and V is TRBV6-6; D may be TRBD1 (6 bases). The V gene's germline CDR1 is MNHNY and CDR2 SVGAGI (reference sequence). CDR3 length: 15 residues. The V and J ends lost 5 bases and 6 bases respectively, with 17 bases between them. The CDR3 DNA follows: TGTGCCAGCAGTCCGACGGGCGGGGGCCGTCAGCCCCAGCATTTT. Protein: CASSPTGGGRQPQHF.

The rearrangement links TRBV28 to TRBJ1-2; tentative D call: TRBD1 (6 bases). The CDR3 is 12 residues long. Germline CDR1 is MDHEN and CDR2 is SYDVKM. V lost 7 bases, J lost 6 bases, and 12 bases lay in between. The CDR3 protein is CASINRVDGYTF. The CDR3 DNA reads TGTGCCAGCATAAACAGGGTAGATGGCTACACCTTC.

Concerning this clone itself: This specimen includes other DNA sequences encoding the same CDR3. CDR3 DNA sequence: TGTGCCTGGAGTGTCGGGGATGGCTACACCTTC. Encoded protein: CAWSVGDGYTF. This chain connects TRBV30 to TRBJ1-2; D is ambiguous. Per germline, CDR1 GTSNPN and CDR2 SVGIG (reference sequence). This CDR3 comprises 11 residues. V was shortened by 0 bases and J by 6 bases, with 5 bases between the two germline ends.

The chain employs TRBV27 and TRBJ2-1, with 10 bases lining up with TRBD2. Looked up from germline, CDR1 is MNHEY and CDR2 is SMNVEV (reference sequence). The V and J ends lost 5 bases and 7 bases, in that order; junction bases with no gene match: 17. CDR3 length: 18 residues. As DNA, the CDR3 is TGTGCCAGCAGTCCTCTCCCGGGACTAGCGCCTGGGGAGAATGAGCAGTTCTTC. It codes for CASSPLPGLAPGENEQFF.

This chain uses TRBV24-1 with TRBJ2-1, with TRBD1 identical over 8 bases. The CDR3 loop spans 16 amino acids. Per germline, CDR1 KGHDR and CDR2 SFDVKD. V was clipped by 4 bases and J by 1 base; unmatched bases: 5. For the CDR3, the DNA is TGTGCCACCAGTGACCAGGGGGCCTCTTCCTACAATGAGCAGTTCTTC. Translated: CATSDQGASSYNEQFF.

V gene TRBV11-3 combines with J gene TRBJ2-1; 13 bases fit TRBD2. Losses at the gene ends were 5 bases for V and 10 bases for J; bases not matched to a gene: 8. The CDR3 totals 15 residues. CDR1 and CDR2 from the germline V gene are SGHNT and YENEEA. CDR3 in amino acids: CASSLGLAGVGEQFF. DNA of the CDR3: TGTGCCAGCAGCCTCGGACTAGCGGGAGTGGGGGAGCAGTTCTTC.

J is TRBJ1-2 and V is TRBV5-3; TRBD1 is a possible D gene (6 bases). TRBV5-3 is an ORF for which the function is uncertain. The ends were cut back, 4 bases at V and 6 bases at J, with 19 bases in the middle. The CDR3 length is 15 residues. The CDR3 loop reads CARSPSGDRKNGYTF. The CDR3 DNA follows: TGTGCCAGAAGCCCGTCAGGAGACAGGAAAAATGGCTACACCTTC.